This T cell receptor (beta chain) derives from a study of regulatory T cells in long-lasting Graves disease (dated by TCRdb to the early 2020s). Background on the whole study: In the newly diagnosed Graves' disease group, patients had been taking antithyroid drugs for less than 3 months. Persistent Graves' disease patients were compared with newly diagnosed Graves' disease patients by peripheral blood TCR sequencing and RNA sequencing. The study took place in China and was registered as a clinical trial. A total of 35 or so samples were covered by TCR sequencing, comprising some 13 persistent and around 20 newly diagnosed Graves' disease patients.

The CDR3 spans 15 residues, from the cysteine through the phenylalanine. Kept here is only the CDR3 DNA, which spans 45 bases and is read in frame from base 1. V loses 0 bases of germline sequence and J loses 7 bases, and the interval between the two ends is 12 bases. The germline V gene (reference sequence) provides CDR1 SEHNR and CDR2 FQNEAQ. Study-wide conclusions, independent of this receptor: The small sample size was acknowledged by the authors as a limitation that may reduce accuracy. Persistent disease showed preferential use of TRBV28, TRBJ1-2 and TRBJ2-5, whereas newly diagnosed disease favored TRBV20-1 and TRBJ2-1. Sequencing and analysis were limited to the TCR beta chain. The study examined only peripheral blood because the primary lesion, thyroid tissue, could not be accessed. Persistent Graves' disease patients showed lower TCR Shannon entropy and fewer highly expanded clones than newly diagnosed patients, suggesting clonal expansion. Persistent patients shared more public clonotypes among themselves (around 2,700) than newly diagnosed patients did (about 1,000).

Receptor libraries were prepared by multiplex PCR. The sequencer was an Illumina HiSeq 4000. TCR beta libraries were built with iRepertoire HTBI primers and Arm-PCR amplification of CDR3 regions. Before sequencing, the PCR products underwent gel purification. The authors processed their data as follows. Across samples, some 62 TRBV and 15 or so TRBJ segments were identified and used for gene usage analysis of CDR3 amino acid clonotypes. COPE and FqMerger were used to merge the filtered high-quality paired reads into contigs. BLAST was used to align contigs to the IMGT TRBV, TRBD and TRBJ reference genes, and CDR3 was defined following IMGT. Highly expanded clones were defined as clonotypes with a frequency above 0.1%. Shannon entropy served as the measure of repertoire diversity, while the Gini coefficient captured V-J evenness. Clonotypes shared by more than one individual were considered public. The raw public data were reprocessed by TCRdb itself: fastp quality trimming at Q25, MiXCR clonotype calling, in-frame beta chains only. Each entry merges the rows of one CDR3 protein and shows their most common DNA and genes. TCRdb assigned the V and J calls; the authors' analysis was not used. This sample is represented by over 500,000 distinct CDR3 sequences; about 15% of them were singletons. 9.5% to 15% of the sample is in the top ten clones.

In the paper's terms, the time point label means: newly diagnosed GD, antithyroid drugs for less than 3 months. For both TCR sequencing and RNA sequencing, RNA was extracted from PBMCs in TRIzol. The diagnosis of Graves' disease was made according to American Thyroid Association guidelines. Recruitment of patients was carried out at an endocrinology department in Xi'an, China. From each patient, approximately 10 milliliters of peripheral blood was collected into an EDTA anticoagulant tube. Ficoll Paque Plus density gradient separation was used to isolate PBMCs, and no further T cell sorting was done. RNA quality was checked with an Agilent 2100 Bioanalyzer and agarose gel, and concentration with a NanoDrop 2000. There are a few counts of this clonotype. Its antigen remains unidentified. Base qualities were left out, and no much larger clone turns up one base away. Another study also made use of these data, one on T cells in Graves' hyperthyroidism and ophthalmopathy. As described in the second report: Stable Graves' hyperthyroidism was defined as no progression to ophthalmopathy during 18 months of follow-up. Hyperthyroidism patients were aged 18 to 65 years and newly diagnosed, with disease duration of less than 2 months. Any patient with an uncontrolled infection, another autoimmune disease, pregnancy or lactation was excluded. Diagnoses were established on the basis of clinical symptoms, serum thyroxine and TRAb, thyroid ultrasound, and orbital computed tomography. The TCR CDR3 was subjected to a first round of RT-PCR using the HTBI primer set and the Qiagen OneStep RT-PCR kit. Most expanded thyroid clonotypes (frequency above 0.001) were also detected in blood, suggesting blood repertoires may reflect thyroid immune responses. Ophthalmopathy was separated from stable hyperthyroidism by a 13 V-J signature model, with 87.88% sensitivity and roughly 84% specificity obtained in cross-validation and 80%/75% obtained in testing. In validation, the model predicted progression to ophthalmopathy with roughly 70% sensitivity and roughly 75% specificity, a median of 6.5 months before onset. To identify TCR V-J signatures that set the groups apart, the researchers used a discovery cohort of about a hundred patients, made up of 40 to 45 with Graves' ophthalmopathy and 57 with stable Graves' hyperthyroidism. Prospective prediction of ophthalmopathy was tested in an independent validation cohort of 18 hyperthyroidism patients and around 16 patients who later progressed to ophthalmopathy. The approximately 95 discovery patients were divided at random into training and test sets in a 7:3 ratio. Thyroid tissue and blood T-cell repertoires from about six Graves' hyperthyroidism patients were also compared in the study. Once sampling was done, hyperthyroidism patients were given methimazole at a starting dose of 30 mg daily, whereas ophthalmopathy patients were given high-dose intravenous methylprednisolone. A second multiplex PCR round built the libraries, followed by size selection and purification. Sequencing of the libraries was done on an Illumina HiSeq2000 using paired-end 100 bp reads. SOAPnuke was used to process the raw data, throwing out any read that contained adapters or uncalled bases, had a mean Phred below 15, or lacked an exact constant-primer or identifier match. COPE v1.2.5 was used to merge high-quality paired reads, and clonotypes were defined as unique nucleotide sequences. MiTCR v1.1 was used to align clonotypes to the IMGT TRBV, TRBD and TRBJ reference segments. The analysis included only V-J combinations with a frequency above 0.0001, which together covered about 99% of the repertoires. A TCS score was defined as the ratio between F50 (clonal expansion) and ExV (chaos), using BLOSUM62-based TCRdist between CDR3 peptides within each V-J. Welch's t-statistics and random forest reduced 450 to 600 V-J features to fewer than 15, which were used in a naive Bayes classifier (R e1071). No statistical method was used to fix the sample size in advance, and group allocation was not hidden from the investigators. The paper reports TCR Vbeta CDR3 sequencing of 135 peripheral blood samples: 43 ophthalmopathy, roughly 80 hyperthyroidism and approximately 17 progressor patients.

This TCR came from a man aged 18 to 35 with Graves disease. Donor details come from another sample of the same person, matched by shared clones. This specimen was peripheral blood mononuclear cells (PBMCs), taken at new diagnosis, from a patient treated with antithyroid drugs. The chain joins TRBV7-9 to TRBJ2-2, with the D gene call left open. The CDR3 protein sequence reads: CASSLALGYGGELFF. The DNA is TGTGCCAGCAGCTTAGCGCTAGGATATGGCGGGGAGCTGTTTTTT.